This T cell receptor gamma chain came from a study of gamma delta lymphoproliferative disorders and STAT genes (dated by TCRdb to 2016 to 2019). Study-wide context: The LymphoTrack Dx TCRG Assay was used to build gamma-chain libraries from a minimum of 50 ng of genomic DNA. A couple of gamma-chain samples and all delta-chain samples were sequenced twice to confirm results. Delta-chain libraries followed the EuroClonality-NGS working group standard operating procedure, because no corresponding Invivoscribe delta assay was available. The study profiled TCR gamma and delta CDR3 repertoires by deep sequencing in Tgammadelta lymphoproliferative disease patients and healthy controls, within a larger immunophenotypic and STAT-mutation study.

TCR sequencing was performed on genomic DNA from peripheral blood mononuclear cells isolated from patients and controls. The control group consisted of about 23 healthy adult blood donors (median age roughly 60 years; approximately twelve males and about eleven females) who were matched to the patients for age and sex. Both library methods used multiplex PCR with primers targeting conserved V and J regions of the TCR genes. Amplicons were purified, pooled and sequenced on an Illumina MiSeq platform. As for how the authors treated the data: V(D)J alignment, clonotype assembly and translation were handled by MiXCR, while functionality assessment and CDR3 repertoire analyses were done with VDJtools. CDR3 was defined according to IMGT, and analyses were limited to productive sequences using functional genes, with ORF genes and pseudogenes excluded. A custom Python script was used to look across all patients and controls for identical amino acid CDR3s belonging to major clonotypes, meaning those with a frequency of >=5%. A one-sided non-parametric Wilcoxon test was used to compare clonotype frequencies in patients versus controls. TCRdb called clones anew from the public reads via CATT; matching DNA rows were later pooled. V and J calls and clone size were set by TCRdb, not the authors. This sample is represented by under 3,500 gamma-chain clones; around 7.8% of them were singletons. The ten largest clonotypes hold about 17% of the sample.

This clone is considered medium-sized (0.01 to 0.1%). The antigen this receptor binds is unknown. Per-nucleotide qualities are absent, and no much larger clonotype sits a single base away. The full study reports these points: The authors noted that NGS specificity may be reduced at low frequencies, so the public or private nature of leukemic clones needs confirmation. Control T cells were likely spread across varied maturation stages, whereas leukemic cells were skewed toward terminal effectors, which potentially limits comparisons between patients and controls. Almost every major gamma and delta clonotype in patients was public, meaning shared with at least one healthy donor, and only a couple of gamma clonotypes were private to disease. When whole repertoires were clustered, gamma repertoires from patients formed a group apart from those of healthy controls, but delta repertoires showed no separation between the groups.

The sample taken for sequencing was blood. The origin of this receptor is a human donor in good health.

Here is the DNA: TGTGCCGTTTTTCGATTCCCCCTTTATTATAAGAAACTCTTT. Translated, this is CAVFRFPLYYKKLF. This sequence uses TRGV4 and TRGJ1 or TRGJ2. TCRdb carries no J gene annotation; the J gene was assigned here by matching the DNA with germline. Trimming accounts for 12 bases at V and 3 bases at J, while the number of junction bases matched to no gene is 17. As encoded in the germline V gene, CDR1 is EGSTGY while CDR2 is YDSYTSSV. From the cysteine up to the phenylalanine, the CDR3 has a length of 14 residues. Only CDR3 DNA is held: 42 bases, read in frame from base 1.